This T cell receptor beta chain was retrieved from a study of blood T cell repertoires in COVID-19. Repertoires were generated with immunoSEQ multiplex PCR, while TCRdb's copy carries only in-frame clones and drops some. The table has 54,000 or so clones, 75% to 90% seen once. CDR3 length equals 11 residues. V lost 8 bases to trimming and J lost 4 bases, with 8 bases between them. CDR1 and CDR2 (germline): MNHEY, SMNVEV (reference sequence). This clone showed up just once. This clonotype was sampled from an older woman with acute or convalescent COVID-19. The gene calls are TRBV27 and TRBJ1-1; D call uncertain. The sample consisted of peripheral blood. CDR3 sequence (DNA): TGTGCCAGCGGAAGAGGCACTGAAGCTTTCTTT. Translating it yields CASGRGTEAFF.